These 15 T cell receptor beta chains were all obtained from the same sample, sequenced in a study of blood T cell repertoires in COVID-19. Profiling relied on immunoSEQ multiplex PCR, and the TCRdb table lists in-frame clones only, not all of them. Found here are approximately 72,000 clones, 83% of them singletons; the top ten hold 15% to 20%. Material for sequencing was peripheral blood. The source is a woman over 75 with acute or convalescent COVID-19.

The chain employs TRBV3-1 (or the pseudogene TRBV3-2) and TRBJ2-1, with TRBD2 matching over 10 bases. CDR1 LGHDT and CDR2 YNNKEL come from the germline V gene (reference sequence). Trimming took 3 bases from V and 5 from J; bases not matched to a gene: 10. The CDR3 covers 17 residues. The CDR3 DNA reads TGTGCCAGCAGCCAGATAATAGCGGGAGGAAGAAACAATGAGCAGTTCTTC. It yields the protein CASSQIIAGGRNNEQFF.

This chain joins TRBV24-1 and TRBJ2-4, with D perhaps matching TRBD2 (5 bases). Per germline, CDR1 KGHDR and CDR2 SFDVKD. This CDR3 region has 16 residues. V lost 5 bases to trimming and J lost 1 base, with 14 bases between them. The CDR3, as DNA: TGTGCCACCAGTGGAGCGGATACTGGGGCCAAAAACATTCAGTACTTC. Translated: CATSGADTGAKNIQYF.

The rearrangement links TRBV7-6 to TRBJ2-6; 9 bases align to TRBD1. Trimming cost V 4 bases and J 2 bases; bases outside gene matches: 12. Germline V gene sequence: CDR1 SGHVS, CDR2 FNYEAQ. The CDR3 length is 19 residues. The CDR3 loop is CASSSGTGTRSPGANVLTF. The CDR3 DNA reads as TGTGCCAGCAGCTCCGGGACAGGGACTCGGAGTCCTGGGGCCAACGTCCTGACTTTC.

V usage is TRBV6-5 and J usage is TRBJ2-3; D remains unclear. In germline, CDR1 is MNHEY, CDR2 SVGAGI. V was pared by 6 bases and J by 2 bases, with 9 bases between. This CDR3 is built from 13 residues. The CDR3 DNA reads TGTGCCAGCAGATGGGCGTCCACAGATACGCAGTATTTT. Translation: CASRWASTDTQYF.

The chain is built from TRBV19 and TRBJ1-1; TRBD1 matches 10 bases. The CDR3 is made up of 16 amino acids. The V and J ends lost 4 bases and 4 bases, in that order; junction bases with no gene match: 9. Germline V CDR1 and CDR2: LNHDA, SQIVND (reference sequence). CDR3 protein: CASSTLLGQGSTEAFF. The CDR3, as DNA: TGTGCCAGTAGTACCCTCCTGGGACAGGGGAGCACTGAAGCTTTCTTT.

This clone was detected a few times. The chain is built from TRBV7-9 and TRBJ1-1, with a tentative D call TRBD1 (6 bases). The V end lost 1 base, the J end lost 4 bases, and 10 bases lay between the germline ends. Germline V gives CDR1 SEHNR, CDR2 FQNEAQ (reference sequence). CDR3 length: 14 residues. The CDR3: CASSLEDRFTEAFF. DNA of the CDR3: TGTGCCAGCAGCTTAGAAGACAGGTTCACTGAAGCTTTCTTT.

V is TRBV19 and J is TRBJ2-7, with 8 bases that match TRBD2. V dropped 8 bases and J dropped 3; count of bases not matched to a gene: 6. Germline V CDR1 and CDR2: LNHDA, SQIVND (reference sequence). There are 13 residues in the CDR3. The CDR3 loop reads CASREAGVYEQYF. In nucleotides, the CDR3 is TGTGCCAGTCGCGAAGCGGGGGTCTACGAGCAGTACTTC.

The rearrangement joins TRBV2 to TRBJ2-2; 7 bases are a match to TRBD1. Germline V gene data show CDR1 as SNHLY and CDR2 as FYNNEI. The junction had 6 bases not matched to a gene; V was cut back by 3 bases and J by 5 bases. The CDR3 spans 15 residues. The CDR3 here is CASSESRGRTGELFF. The CDR3 DNA reads as TGTGCCAGCAGTGAGTCTAGGGGGCGGACCGGGGAGCTGTTTTTT.

The rearrangement joins TRBV7-9 to TRBJ2-7, with a possible D match to TRBD2 (6 bases). The germline CDR1 and CDR2 sequences are SEHNR and FQNEAQ (reference sequence). With 3 bases removed from V and 5 bases from J, the gap between germline ends came to 8 bases. The CDR3 extends over 12 amino acids. CDR3 region: CASSFSGNEQYF. The CDR3, as DNA: TGTGCCAGCAGCTTTAGCGGAAACGAGCAGTACTTC.

V is TRBV18 and J is TRBJ1-6, with 10 bases that match TRBD1. The germline V gene encodes CDR1 KGHSH and CDR2 LQKENI. With V trimmed by 5 bases and J by 7 bases, 2 bases remained unmatched. The CDR3 loop spans 14 amino acids. Here the CDR3 reads CASSTDRGNSPLHF. CDR3 nucleotides: TGTGCCAGCTCAACGGACAGGGGGAATTCACCCCTCCACTTT.

The CDR3 coding sequence is TGTGCCAGCAGCTTTTTAACAGGGGGCTTTCGGGGTGAGCAGTTCTTC. This codes for CASSFLTGGFRGEQFF. This chain connects TRBV5-4 to TRBJ2-1; 9 nucleotides agree with TRBD1. CDR3 size: 16 residues. The ends lost 2 bases at V and 9 bases at J; junction bases unmatched: 12. Germline CDR1 reads SGHNT; CDR2 reads YYREEE (reference sequence). Using reference TRBV5-4 and TRBJ2-1 for the parts outside the CDR3, the full variable domain is ETGVTQSPTHLIKTRGQQVTLRCSSQSGHNTVSWYQQALGQGPQFIFQYYREEENGRGNFPPRFSGLQFPNYSSELNVNALELDDSALYLCASSFLTGGFRGEQFFGPGTRLTVL.

This chain connects TRBV15 to TRBJ1-2, with 9 nucleotides matching TRBD1. The CDR3 totals 14 residues. With 9 bases clipped from V and 3 bases from J, the junction kept 8 bases outside the gene matches. Germline assignment: CDR1 LNHNV and CDR2 YYDKDF (reference sequence). CDR3 region: CATERDRAHYGYTF. The CDR3 nucleotides read TGTGCCACGGAGCGGGACAGGGCTCACTATGGCTACACCTTC.

The V gene is TRBV2, the J gene TRBJ2-7; TRBD2 aligns across 11 bases. Germline CDR1 is SNHLY and CDR2 is FYNNEI. J gave up 1 base and V 8 bases, and 4 bases lay outside the gene matches. The length of the CDR3 is 14 residues. The CDR3 sequence is CASLRTSGSYEQYF. The CDR3 coding sequence is TGTGCCAGCCTGCGGACTAGCGGGTCCTACGAGCAGTACTTC.

The chain carries TRBV13 and TRBJ2-6; D may be TRBD2 (5 bases). V lost 3 bases to trimming and J lost 0 bases, with 12 bases between them. Germline V gene lookup returns CDR1 PRHDT and CDR2 FYEKMQ (reference sequence). The CDR3 has 17 residues. The CDR3 DNA is TGTGCCAGCAGCTTCTCGGGATGGGGCTCTGGGGCCAACGTCCTGACTTTC. As protein: CASSFSGWGSGANVLTF.

The gene calls are TRBV19 and TRBJ1-1; 7 bases match TRBD1. This CDR3 is 14 amino acids long. The germline V gene encodes CDR1 LNHDA and CDR2 SQIVND (reference sequence). V shed 4 bases and J 4 bases; nucleotides not matched to a gene: 6. CDR3 nucleotides: TGTGCCAGTAGTAAGGCCAGGGGGATCACTGAAGCTTTCTTT. Translation gives CASSKARGITEAFF. Using reference TRBV19 and TRBJ1-1 for the parts outside the CDR3, the full variable domain is DGGITQSPKYLFRKEGQNVTLSCEQNLNHDAMYWYRQDPGQGLRLIYYSQIVNDFQKGDIAEGYSVSREKKESFPLTVTSAQKNPTAFYLCASSKARGITEAFFGQGTRLTVV.